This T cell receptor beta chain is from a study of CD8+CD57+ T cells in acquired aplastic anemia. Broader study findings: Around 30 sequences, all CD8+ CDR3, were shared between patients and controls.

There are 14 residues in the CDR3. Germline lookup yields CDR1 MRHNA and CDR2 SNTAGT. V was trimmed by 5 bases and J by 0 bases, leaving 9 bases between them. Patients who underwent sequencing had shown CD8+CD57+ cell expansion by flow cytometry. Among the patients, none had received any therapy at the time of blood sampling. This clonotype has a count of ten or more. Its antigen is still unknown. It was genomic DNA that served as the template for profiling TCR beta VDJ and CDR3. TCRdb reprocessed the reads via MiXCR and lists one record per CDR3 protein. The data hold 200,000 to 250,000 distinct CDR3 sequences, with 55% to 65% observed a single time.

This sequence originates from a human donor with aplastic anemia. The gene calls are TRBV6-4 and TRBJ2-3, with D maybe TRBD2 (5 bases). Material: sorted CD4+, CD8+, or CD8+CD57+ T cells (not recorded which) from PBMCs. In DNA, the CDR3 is TGTGCCAGCAGTCAGACTACCAGCACAGATACGCAGTATTTT. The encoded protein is CASSQTTSTDTQYF.